This TCR beta chain was sequenced for a study of neurological immune-mediated disorders. This clonotype was observed many times. No antigen is known for it. The unsorted libraries originated from 2 million PBMCs kept at -80 C. Findings and caveats of the study: Healthy controls had more TCR clonal expansion than multiple sclerosis, which showed the least, whereas HTLV-1-associated myelopathy showed the most.

The V end lost 0 bases, the J end lost 6 bases, and 11 bases lay between the germline ends. CDR1 SGHTA and CDR2 FQGNSA come from the germline V gene. The CDR3 spans 14 residues. The cDNA was produced through 5'RACE with 10-nucleotide random UMIs. TCRdb redid the calling of the 5' RACE reads with MiXCR, one entry per CDR3 protein. The top ten hold roughly 5% of the sample, which has about 50,000 distinct CDR3 sequences, 10% seen once. This clonotype was obtained from a man between 65 and 85 years old with HTLV-1-associated myelopathy (HAM/TSP). The rearrangement joins TRBV7-2 to TRBJ1-2; tentatively, D is TRBD1 (5 bases). The source material was PBMCs. CDR3 protein: CASSLAGQGNGYTF. CDR3 coding DNA: TGTGCCAGCAGCTTAGCCGGGCAGGGCAATGGCTACACCTTC. Based on the CDR3 plus reference TRBV7-2 and TRBJ1-2, the full variable domain is GAGVSQSPSNKVTEKGKDVELRCDPISGHTALYWYRQSLGQGLEFLIYFQGNSAPDKSGLPSDRFSAERTGGSVSTLTIQRTQQEDSAVYLCASSLAGQGNGYTFGSGTRLTVV.